This T cell receptor (beta chain) stems from a study of T cell responses to AZD1222 COVID-19 vaccine. General study results and limits: The breadth and depth of Spike-specific TCRs increased once two AZD1222 doses had been given. The sample set comprised mostly white British donors with more females, and clonal diversity was possibly underestimated. Regions left unmutated in variants are reportedly the target of nearly half of spike-specific TCRs.

About this clone itself: No antigen is known for it.

The method was immunoSEQ multiplex PCR; TCRdb's version includes in-frame clones alone and lacks a portion of them. The sample carries under 75,000 clones, more than 75% recorded once. The sequence was collected from an adult in good health. This material consisted of peripheral blood, taken on day 0 of AZD1222 vaccination.

The CDR3 DNA follows: TGTGCCAGCAGTTACAGAAGCTCCTATAATTCACCCCTCCACTTT. This codes for CASSYRSSYNSPLHF. The rearrangement links TRBV6-2 or TRBV6-3 to TRBJ1-6; no reliable D call. Trimming took off 2 bases at V and 0 bases at J, with 5 bases between the two ends. CDR1 and CDR2 (germline): MNHEY, SVGEGT. The CDR3 is 15 amino acids.